Sequencing of this T cell receptor beta chain was carried out in a study of blood T cell repertoires in COVID-19. Study at large: Sample material is recorded as cDNA or gDNA derived from T cells, B-cell-depleted T cells, or PBMCs.

This table comes from immunoSEQ multiplex PCR, and its TCRdb copy is limited to in-frame clones, with some not included. The top ten hold under 7.5% of the sample, which has 25,000 to 35,000 clones, 85% seen once. The CDR3 spans 14 residues. Germline CDR1 reads MDHEN; CDR2 reads SYDVKM. Deletions cut 8 bases from V and 5 bases from J, with 16 bases between. The J gene is TRBJ2-1, the V gene TRBV28, with a weak D call TRBD2 (6 bases). The TCR was taken from a man between 60 and 75 years old with active COVID-19. Material for sequencing was peripheral blood. This CDR3 reads CASLGGPKDNEQFF. As DNA, the CDR3 is TGTGCCAGCCTTGGAGGGCCTAAAGACAATGAGCAGTTCTTC.